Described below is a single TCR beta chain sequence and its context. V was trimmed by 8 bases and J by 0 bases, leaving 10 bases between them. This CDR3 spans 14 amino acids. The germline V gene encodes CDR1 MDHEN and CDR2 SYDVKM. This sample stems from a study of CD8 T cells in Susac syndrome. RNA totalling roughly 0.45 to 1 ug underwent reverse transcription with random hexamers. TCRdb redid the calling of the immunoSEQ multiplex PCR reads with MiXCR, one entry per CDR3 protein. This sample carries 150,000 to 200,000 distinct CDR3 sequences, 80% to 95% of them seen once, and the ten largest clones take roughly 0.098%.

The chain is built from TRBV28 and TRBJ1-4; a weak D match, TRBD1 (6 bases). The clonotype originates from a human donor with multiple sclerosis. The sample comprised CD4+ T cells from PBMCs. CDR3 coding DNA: TGTGCCAGCGGGGGGGCCGCAACTAATGAAAAACTGTTTTTT. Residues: CASGGAATNEKLFF.